This note documents a single T cell receptor (beta chain) sequence. This entry belongs to a study of blood T cell repertoires in COVID-19. Repertoires were generated with immunoSEQ multiplex PCR, while TCRdb's copy carries only in-frame clones and drops some. The table shows some 230,000 clones, with approximately 92% occurring only once. CDR1 and CDR2 (germline): LNHDA, SQIVND (reference sequence). The length of the CDR3 is 16 residues. Trimming took 3 bases from V and 4 from J; bases not matched to a gene: 10. The sample taken for sequencing was PBMCs or T cells enriched from blood (not recorded which). This receptor was identified in a woman aged 18-35 years in a cohort exposed to, infected with or recovered from COVID-19 (not recorded which). This rearrangement joins TRBV19 to TRBJ2-7; TRBD1 matches 9 bases. This CDR3 reads CASSMALGQGRYEQYF. The CDR3 DNA is TGTGCCAGTAGTATGGCCCTAGGACAGGGGAGGTACGAGCAGTACTTC.